These 24 T cell receptor beta chains came from one sample sequenced in a study of cytomegalovirus exposure and HLA in healthy donors. The PCR used 60 Vbeta and 13 Jbeta primers. Profiling relied on immunoSEQ multiplex PCR, and the TCRdb table lists in-frame clones only, not all of them. This sample has under 100,000 clones, with 81% found just once. The sample was PBMCs. The receptors shown here come from a woman in her 70s in good health and CMV-seropositive.

This rearrangement joins TRBV19 to TRBJ1-1; a possible D gene is TRBD1 (5 bases). CDR3 length: 14 residues. The V gene lost 6 bases and the J gene lost 8 bases, with 19 bases spanning the gap. Germline CDR1 reads LNHDA; CDR2 reads SQIVND (reference sequence). The CDR3 DNA follows: TGTGCCAGTAGCCACCTAACCATGGGGCGAGAAGCTTTCTTT. The encoded protein is CASSHLTMGREAFF.

The chain combines TRBV5-1 with TRBJ1-4, with D hard to call. Germline V gene data show CDR1 as SGHRS and CDR2 as YFSETQ. The V end was cut by 1 base, the J end by 5 bases, with 9 bases between. The CDR3 runs 14 residues. The CDR3 DNA is TGCGCCAGCAGCTTGAACAGCCTCAATGAAAAACTGTTTTTT. It translates to CASSLNSLNEKLFF. The full variable domain, in which reference TRBV5-1 and TRBJ1-4 provide the parts outside the CDR3, is KAGVTQTPRYLIKTRGQQVTLSCSPISGHRSVSWYQQTPGQGLQFLFEYFSETQRNKGNFPGRFSGRQFSNSRSEMNVSTLELGDSALYLCASSLNSLNEKLFFGSGTQLSVL.

The gene calls are TRBV2 and TRBJ2-3, with D unresolved. The CDR3 has 14 amino acids. V dropped 4 bases and J dropped 1 base, with 9 bases sitting between them. In germline, CDR1 is SNHLY, CDR2 FYNNEI. The CDR3 loop reads CASSALVGTDTQYF. CDR3 bases: TGTGCCAGCAGTGCACTGGTCGGCACAGATACGCAGTATTTT.

The chain couples TRBV19 to TRBJ2-7; 9 bases are a match to TRBD1. V was clipped by 5 bases and J by 4 bases; unmatched bases: 6. The CDR3 has 14 residues. Germline V CDR1 and CDR2: LNHDA, SQIVND (reference sequence). For the CDR3, the DNA is TGTGCCAGTAGTCCAGGGACAGGGAGTTACGAGCAGTACTTC. This encodes CASSPGTGSYEQYF.

This clone was observed a single time. This chain joins TRBV7-6 and TRBJ1-5; possibly TRBD1 for D (6 bases). Trimming took 2 bases from V and 5 from J, leaving 7 bases between them. Looked up from germline, CDR1 is SGHVS and CDR2 is FNYEAQ. The CDR3 totals 13 residues. The CDR3 here is CASSLYRDQPQHF. Here the CDR3 DNA reads TGTGCCAGCAGCTTATACAGGGATCAGCCCCAGCATTTT.

The chain uses TRBV11-3 and TRBJ2-3; 7 bases align to TRBD2. Germline lookup yields CDR1 SGHNT and CDR2 YENEEA. The CDR3 totals 15 residues. The V gene end was trimmed by 5 bases and the J gene end by 0 bases; junction bases not matched to a gene: 5. The CDR3 loop reads CASSIFSGSTDTQYF. CDR3 nucleotides: TGTGCCAGCAGCATATTTAGCGGGAGCACAGATACGCAGTATTTT.

V is TRBV29-1 and J is TRBJ2-5; TRBD2 matches 9 bases. The CDR3 spans 14 residues. The V gene's germline CDR1 is SQVTM and CDR2 ANQGSEA. The junction had 6 bases not matched to a gene; V was cut back by 4 bases and J by 3 bases. The CDR3 reads CSVGLAGAKETQYF. Written as DNA, the CDR3 is TGCAGCGTTGGGTTAGCGGGAGCCAAAGAGACCCAGTACTTC.

The chain has TRBV6-6 and TRBJ2-7; TRBD2 might be the D (6 bases). This CDR3 has 15 amino acids. Germline CDR1 and CDR2: MNHNY and SVGAGI (reference sequence). V shed 5 bases and J shed 5 bases, with 19 bases lying between them. The CDR3 sequence: CASSPATPGGDEQYF. DNA of the CDR3: TGTGCCAGCAGTCCCGCTACCCCAGGAGGGGACGAGCAGTACTTC.

The chain carries TRBV30 and TRBJ1-4, with 8 bases matching TRBD1. From germline, CDR1 is GTSNPN and CDR2 SVGIG (reference sequence). J gave up 7 bases and V 3 bases, and 7 bases lay outside the gene matches. This CDR3 is built from 14 residues. For the CDR3, the DNA is TGTGCCTGGAGCCCTAGACAGGGGTTTGAAAAACTGTTTTTT. Its protein is CAWSPRQGFEKLFF.

This chain joins TRBV4-1 and TRBJ2-7; the match to TRBD2 covers 9 bases. The CDR3 covers 16 residues. Germline lookup yields CDR1 MGHRA and CDR2 YSYEKL. After removal of 4 bases from V and 1 base from J, the junction contained 8 bases not matched to a gene. The DNA of the CDR3 is TGCGCCAGCAGCCCAGTGGGCGGGAGGGTTTCCTACGAGCAGTACTTC. The encoded protein is CASSPVGGRVSYEQYF.

The V and J genes are TRBV9 and TRBJ2-7; 7 bases line up with TRBD1. This CDR3 comprises 15 residues. The V gene's germline CDR1 is SGDLS and CDR2 YYNGEE. V was clipped by 1 base and J by 3 bases; unmatched bases: 7. The CDR3 reads CASSVTGTAYYEQYF. CDR3 DNA: TGTGCCAGCAGCGTAACAGGGACAGCTTACTACGAGCAGTACTTC.

The chain links TRBV7-3 to TRBJ2-2; D possibly corresponds to TRBD2 (6 bases). Germline V gene data show CDR1 as SGHTA and CDR2 as FQGTGA. The CDR3 is 17 amino acids. V gave up 4 bases and J gave up 3 bases, with 18 bases separating them. The CDR3 DNA is TGTGCCAGCAGCTCACTGGGTAGCGGACCTTACACCGGGGAGCTGTTTTTT. It encodes CASSSLGSGPYTGELFF. The complete variable domain, with remaining parts taken from reference TRBV7-3 and TRBJ2-2, reads GAGVSQTPSNKVTEKGKYVELRCDPISGHTALYWYRQSLGQGPEFLIYFQGTGAADDSGLPNDRFFAVRPEGSVSTLKIQRTERGDSAVYLCASSSLGSGPYTGELFFGEGSRLTVL.

The chain combines TRBV6-6 with TRBJ1-5; no definite D call. Trimming shortened V by 7 bases and J by 1 base, and 8 bases separated the two germline ends. The CDR3 sequence is 13 residues long. From germline, CDR1 is MNHNY and CDR2 SVGAGI (reference sequence). Here the CDR3 DNA reads TGTGCCAGCACTTCACAGAGCAATCAGCCCCAGCATTTT. It specifies CASTSQSNQPQHF.

This clone was seen only a few times. The chain has TRBV5-6 and TRBJ2-3; possible D gene TRBD1, 7 bases. This CDR3 region has 15 residues. The germline CDR1 and CDR2 sequences are SGHDT and YYEEEE. With 4 bases removed from V and 2 bases from J, the gap between germline ends came to 14 bases. The CDR3 is CASSTGGQNTDTQYF. Here the CDR3 DNA reads TGTGCCAGCAGCACCGGGGGACAGAACACAGATACGCAGTATTTT. Drawing the rest from reference TRBV5-6 and TRBJ2-3, the complete variable domain is DAGVTQSPTHLIKTRGQQVTLRCSPKSGHDTVSWYQQALGQGPQFIFQYYEEEERQRGNFPDRFSGHQFPNYSSELNVNALLLGDSALYLCASSTGGQNTDTQYFGPGTRLTVL.

Turning to this clone: Other nucleotide sequences in the sample specify the same CDR3. The V and J genes are TRBV18 and TRBJ1-5, with TRBD1 as a possible D gene (6 bases). The CDR3 covers 14 residues. Germline loops: CDR1 KGHSH, CDR2 LQKENI. The V end lost 3 bases, the J end lost 5 bases, and 11 bases lay between the germline ends. The CDR3 spells CASSPQQGDQPQHF. CDR3 DNA: TGTGCCAGCTCACCCCAACAGGGTGATCAGCCCCAGCATTTT.

The V gene is TRBV15, the J gene TRBJ1-2; weak D call: TRBD1 (5 bases). CDR3 size: 14 residues. V lost 0 bases and J lost 8, with 13 bases in between. The V gene's germline CDR1 is LNHNV and CDR2 YYDKDF (reference sequence). CDR3 in amino acids: CATSRDRWGGGYTF. In DNA form, the CDR3 reads TGTGCCACCAGCAGAGATCGATGGGGCGGAGGCTACACCTTC.

The rearrangement uses TRBV5-4 and TRBJ2-1, with 7 bases matching TRBD1. The CDR3 sequence is 13 residues long. V lost 4 bases to trimming and J lost 7 bases; unmatched junction nucleotides: 5. Per the germline V gene, CDR1 is SGHNT and CDR2 is YYREEE (reference sequence). Here the CDR3 DNA reads TGTGCCAGCAGCACCAAGACAGGGAATGAGCAGTTCTTC. The encoded protein is CASSTKTGNEQFF.

This sequence joins TRBV9 and TRBJ2-4, with 7 bases that match TRBD1. CDR1 is SGDLS and CDR2 is YYNGEE in the germline V gene. The V and J ends lost 4 bases and 5 bases, in that order; junction bases with no gene match: 6. CDR3 length equals 14 residues. The CDR3 DNA reads as TGTGCCAGCAGCAAACAGACAGGGCAAAACATTCAGTACTTC. Its protein is CASSKQTGQNIQYF.

This clone came up once. V gene TRBV9 combines with J gene TRBJ2-1; a possible D gene is TRBD2 (6 bases). CDR1 and CDR2 (germline): SGDLS, YYNGEE. This CDR3 has 14 residues. V gave up 0 bases and J gave up 7 bases, with 11 bases separating them. CDR3 bases: TGTGCCAGCAGCGTAGGGCTAGCGCAAAATGAGCAGTTCTTC. Amino acid sequence: CASSVGLAQNEQFF.

The J gene is TRBJ1-2, the V gene TRBV19; D is perhaps TRBD1 (5 bases). The CDR3 contains 15 residues. The germline V gene encodes CDR1 LNHDA and CDR2 SQIVND (reference sequence). V was pared by 2 bases and J by 2 bases, with 12 bases between. The CDR3: CASSIPGLQNYGYTF. The CDR3 DNA is TGTGCCAGTAGTATACCGGGACTTCAAAACTATGGCTACACCTTC.

V usage is TRBV19 and J usage is TRBJ2-7; 8 bases fit TRBD2. Germline CDR1 and CDR2: LNHDA and SQIVND (reference sequence). The CDR3 has 15 amino acids. The ends lost 3 bases at V and 9 bases at J; junction bases unmatched: 13. In DNA form, the CDR3 reads TGTGCCAGTAGTATTTCGGGAGGGCCGATGGGTGTGCAGTACTTC. The encoded protein is CASSISGGPMGVQYF.

The chain carries TRBV6-1 and TRBJ1-4; 10 positions match TRBD1. In germline, CDR1 is MNHNS, CDR2 SASEGT. J was trimmed by 7 bases and V by 4 bases; bases with no gene match: 9. The length of the CDR3 is 16 residues. CDR3 DNA sequence: TGTGCCAGCAGTGGACGACAGGGGGCGCTTGGTGAAAAACTGTTTTTT. Protein: CASSGRQGALGEKLFF.

In DNA form, the CDR3 reads TGTGCCACCAGCAGGGGCCTAGCGGGAGAGTTCACAGATACGCAGTATTTT. It translates to CATSRGLAGEFTDTQYF. The genes are TRBV15 and TRBJ2-3; 10 nucleotides match TRBD2. CDR3 size: 17 residues. V lost 3 bases to trimming and J lost 2 bases; unmatched junction nucleotides: 8. The germline V gene encodes CDR1 LNHNV and CDR2 YYDKDF (reference sequence).

The V gene is TRBV5-1, the J gene TRBJ2-1; D is unresolved. From germline, CDR1 is SGHRS and CDR2 YFSETQ. Trimming stripped 0 bases from V and 2 bases from J, with 9 bases between. CDR3 length equals 15 residues. CDR3 in amino acids: CASSLAFQTYNEQFF. CDR3 coding DNA: TGCGCCAGCAGCTTGGCCTTCCAGACCTACAATGAGCAGTTCTTC.